This T cell receptor (beta chain) was recovered during a study of long-term antiretroviral therapy in people with HIV. Germline CDR1 is SGHAT and CDR2 is FQNNGV. The germline V and J ends were trimmed by 4 bases and 9 bases, with 16 bases remaining between them. The CDR3 sequence is 14 residues long. Researchers ran immunoSEQ v3.0 at survey level. The protocol was immunoSEQ multiplex PCR, while the TCRdb copy is restricted to in-frame clones and leaves out a portion. The data show about 20,000 clones, approximately 83% seen once. This clone is termed medium-sized. The sample in question was unsorted PBMCs, obtained 0.5 years before starting antiretroviral therapy. The chain uses TRBV11-2 and TRBJ2-1; D is possibly TRBD1 or TRBD2 (5 bases each). This receptor was obtained from a man between 18 and 29 years old with HIV. DNA for the CDR3: TGTGCCAGCAGCTACGAGGGGAGTCTGACTGAGCAGTTCTTC. Translated, it gives CASSYEGSLTEQFF.